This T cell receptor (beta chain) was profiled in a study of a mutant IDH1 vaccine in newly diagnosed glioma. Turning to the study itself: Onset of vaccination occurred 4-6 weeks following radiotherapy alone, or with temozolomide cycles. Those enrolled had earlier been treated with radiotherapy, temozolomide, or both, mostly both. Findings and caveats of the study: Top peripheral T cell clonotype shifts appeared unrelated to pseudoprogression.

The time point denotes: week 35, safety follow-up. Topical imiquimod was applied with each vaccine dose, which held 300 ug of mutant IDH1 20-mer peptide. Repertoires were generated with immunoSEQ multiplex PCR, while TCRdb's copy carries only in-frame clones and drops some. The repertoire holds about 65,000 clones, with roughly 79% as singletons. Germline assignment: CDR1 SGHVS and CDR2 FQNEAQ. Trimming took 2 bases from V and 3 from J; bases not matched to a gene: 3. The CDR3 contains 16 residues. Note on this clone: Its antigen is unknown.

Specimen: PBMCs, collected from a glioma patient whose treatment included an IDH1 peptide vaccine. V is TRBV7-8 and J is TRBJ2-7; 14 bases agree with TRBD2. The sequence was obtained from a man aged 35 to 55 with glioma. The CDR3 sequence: CASSLPGLAGVYEQYF. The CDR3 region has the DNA TGTGCCAGCAGCTTACCGGGACTAGCGGGGGTCTACGAGCAGTACTTC.